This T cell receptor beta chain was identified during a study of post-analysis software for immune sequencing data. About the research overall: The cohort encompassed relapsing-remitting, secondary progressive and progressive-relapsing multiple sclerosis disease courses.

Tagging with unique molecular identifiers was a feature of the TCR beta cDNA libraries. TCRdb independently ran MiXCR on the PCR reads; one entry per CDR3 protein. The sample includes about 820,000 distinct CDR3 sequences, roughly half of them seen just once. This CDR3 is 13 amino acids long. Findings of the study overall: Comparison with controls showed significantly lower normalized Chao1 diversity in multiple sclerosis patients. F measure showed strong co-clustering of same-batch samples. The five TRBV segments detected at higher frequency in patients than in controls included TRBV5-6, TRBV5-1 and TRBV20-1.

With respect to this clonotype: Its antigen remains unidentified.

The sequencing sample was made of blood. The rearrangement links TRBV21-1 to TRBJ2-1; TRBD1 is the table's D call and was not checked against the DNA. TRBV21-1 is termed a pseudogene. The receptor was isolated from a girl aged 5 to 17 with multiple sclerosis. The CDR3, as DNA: TGTGCCAGCAAAGGGCGGCAGCACAATGAGCAGTTCTTC. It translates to CASKGRQHNEQFF.